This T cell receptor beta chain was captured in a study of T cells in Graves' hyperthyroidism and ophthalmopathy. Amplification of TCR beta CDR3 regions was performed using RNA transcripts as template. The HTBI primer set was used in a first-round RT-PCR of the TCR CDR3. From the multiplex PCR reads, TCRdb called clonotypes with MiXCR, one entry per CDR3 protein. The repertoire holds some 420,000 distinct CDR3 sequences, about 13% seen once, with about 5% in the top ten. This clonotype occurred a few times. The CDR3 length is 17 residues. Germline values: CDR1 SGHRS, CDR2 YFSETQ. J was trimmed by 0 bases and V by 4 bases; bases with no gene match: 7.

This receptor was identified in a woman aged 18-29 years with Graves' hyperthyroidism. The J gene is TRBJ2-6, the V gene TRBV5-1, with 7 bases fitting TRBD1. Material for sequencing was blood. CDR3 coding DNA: TGCGCCAGCAGCCTTGAGGGGGCCCTCTCTGGGGCCAACGTCCTGACTTTC. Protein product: CASSLEGALSGANVLTF. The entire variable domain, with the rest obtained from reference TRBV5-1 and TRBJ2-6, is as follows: KAGVTQTPRYLIKTRGQQVTLSCSPISGHRSVSWYQQTPGQGLQFLFEYFSETQRNKGNFPGRFSGRQFSNSRSEMNVSTLELGDSALYLCASSLEGALSGANVLTFGAGSRLTVL.